Described below is a single T cell receptor beta chain sequence and its context. Its matching antigen is unknown. Every isolated RNA sample was fully reverse transcribed, so sequencing captured expressed TCRB transcripts. Only in-frame clones appear in the TCRdb table, and some are missing; sequencing was by immunoSEQ multiplex PCR. The data show almost 350,000 clones, less than 10% seen once. The sample comes from a study of beta chain features in type 1 diabetes. Study context: Across the samples, more than 85 million sorted cells were examined in total.

Sorting with CD45RO/CCR7/CD25/CD127/CD95/CD27 yielded naive, central memory, regulatory and stem-like memory CD4+ cells. Study findings and constraints: VDJ junctions in type 1 diabetes patients carried more deletions and fewer insertions.

Germline V gene sequence: CDR1 SGHRS, CDR2 YFSETQ. Trimming took 7 bases from V and 9 from J, leaving 29 bases between them. The CDR3 loop spans 16 amino acids. The rearrangement uses TRBV5-1 and TRBJ2-7, with D perhaps TRBD1 (6 bases). This receptor was obtained from a woman aged 18-29 years in good health. What was sequenced was central memory CD4+ T cells from blood. The CDR3 is CASARGGGTGLGRQYF. Written as DNA, the CDR3 is TGCGCCAGCGCTCGTGGTGGGGGCACCGGCCTAGGCCGGCAGTACTTC.